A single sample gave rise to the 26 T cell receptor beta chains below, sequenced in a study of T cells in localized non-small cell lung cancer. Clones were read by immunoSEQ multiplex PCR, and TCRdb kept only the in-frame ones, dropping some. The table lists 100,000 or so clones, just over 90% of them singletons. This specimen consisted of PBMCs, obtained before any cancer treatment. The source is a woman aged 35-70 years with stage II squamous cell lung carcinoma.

The CDR3 loop is CATSRPPGYTF. CDR3 DNA: TGTGCTACCAGCAGGCCCCCTGGCTACACCTTC. The chain joins TRBV6-5 to TRBJ1-2; no clear D. In germline, CDR1 is MNHEY, CDR2 SVGAGI. This CDR3 is 11 amino acids long.

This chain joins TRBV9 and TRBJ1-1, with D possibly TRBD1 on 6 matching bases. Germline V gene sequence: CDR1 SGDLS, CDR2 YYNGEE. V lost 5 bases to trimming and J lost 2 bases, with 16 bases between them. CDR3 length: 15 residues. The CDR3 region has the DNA TGTGCCAGCAGACCTTTCGCAGGGGCTAACACTGAAGCTTTCTTT. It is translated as CASRPFAGANTEAFF.

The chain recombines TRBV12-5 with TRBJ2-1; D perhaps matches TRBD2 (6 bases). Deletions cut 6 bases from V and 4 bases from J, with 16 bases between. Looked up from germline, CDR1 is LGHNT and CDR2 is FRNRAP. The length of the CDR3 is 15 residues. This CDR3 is CASGQPGRGYNEQFF. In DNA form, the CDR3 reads TGTGCTAGTGGGCAGCCTGGCCGGGGGTACAATGAGCAGTTCTTC.

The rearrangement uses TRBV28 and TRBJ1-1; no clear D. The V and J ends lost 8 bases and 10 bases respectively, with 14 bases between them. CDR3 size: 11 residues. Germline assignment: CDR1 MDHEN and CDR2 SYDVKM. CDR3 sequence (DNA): TGTGCCAGCCAGGACCCTTTTAGAGCTTTCTTT. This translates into CASQDPFRAFF.

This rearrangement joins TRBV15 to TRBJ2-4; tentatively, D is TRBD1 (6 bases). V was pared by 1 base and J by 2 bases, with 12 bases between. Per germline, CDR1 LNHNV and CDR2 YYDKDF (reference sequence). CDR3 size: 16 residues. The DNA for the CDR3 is TGTGCCACCAGCAGAGGGAACAGGGTATCCAAAAACATTCAGTACTTC. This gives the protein CATSRGNRVSKNIQYF.

The CDR3 loop is CASSESMDREQPQHF. In DNA form, the CDR3 reads TGCGCCAGCAGTGAGTCGATGGACAGGGAACAGCCCCAGCATTTT. J is TRBJ1-5 and V is TRBV10-1; 8 bases are a match to TRBD1. From germline, CDR1 is WNHNN and CDR2 SYGVQD (reference sequence). CDR3 length equals 15 residues. Trimming cost V 0 bases and J 7 bases; bases outside gene matches: 5.

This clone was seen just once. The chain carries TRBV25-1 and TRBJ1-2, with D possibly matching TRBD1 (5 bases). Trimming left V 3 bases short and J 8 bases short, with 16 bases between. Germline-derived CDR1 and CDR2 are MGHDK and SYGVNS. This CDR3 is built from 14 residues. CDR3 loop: CASSEVGQGTGYTF. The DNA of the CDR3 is TGTGCCAGCAGTGAGGTCGGGCAGGGAACGGGCTACACCTTC.

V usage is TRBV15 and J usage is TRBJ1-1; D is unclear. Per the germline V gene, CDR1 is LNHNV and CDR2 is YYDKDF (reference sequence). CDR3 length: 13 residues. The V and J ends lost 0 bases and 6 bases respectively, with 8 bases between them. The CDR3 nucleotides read TGTGCCACCAGCAGAGATGTTCCCTCTGAAGCTTTCTTT. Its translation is CATSRDVPSEAFF.

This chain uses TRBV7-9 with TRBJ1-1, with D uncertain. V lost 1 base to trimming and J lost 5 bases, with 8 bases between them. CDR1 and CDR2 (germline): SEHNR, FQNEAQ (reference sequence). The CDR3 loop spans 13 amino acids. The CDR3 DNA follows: TGTGCCAGCAGCTTAGGGCCGCGAACTGAAGCTTTCTTT. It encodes CASSLGPRTEAFF.

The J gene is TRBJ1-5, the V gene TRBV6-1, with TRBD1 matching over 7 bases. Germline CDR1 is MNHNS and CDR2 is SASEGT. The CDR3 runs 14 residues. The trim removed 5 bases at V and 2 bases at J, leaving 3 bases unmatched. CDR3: CASSSGTGNQPQHF. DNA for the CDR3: TGTGCCAGCAGTAGCGGGACAGGCAATCAGCCCCAGCATTTT.

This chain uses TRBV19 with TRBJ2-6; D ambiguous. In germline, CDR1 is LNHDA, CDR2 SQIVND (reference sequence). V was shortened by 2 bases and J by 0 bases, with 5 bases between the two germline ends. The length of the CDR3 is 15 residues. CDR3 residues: CASSILTSGANVLTF. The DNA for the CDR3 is TGTGCCAGTAGTATACTGACCTCTGGGGCCAACGTCCTGACTTTC.

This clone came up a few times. CDR3 nucleotide sequence: TGTGCCAGCAGTTCAACCAGCCTAGCGGGGGGTCGAAGTACGCAGTATTTT. Its protein product is CASSSTSLAGGRSTQYF. This rearrangement joins TRBV28 to TRBJ2-3; 11 positions agree with TRBD2. The CDR3 spans 17 residues. Germline CDR1 reads MDHEN; CDR2 reads SYDVKM. V gave up 4 bases and J gave up 8 bases; unmatched junction bases: 14.

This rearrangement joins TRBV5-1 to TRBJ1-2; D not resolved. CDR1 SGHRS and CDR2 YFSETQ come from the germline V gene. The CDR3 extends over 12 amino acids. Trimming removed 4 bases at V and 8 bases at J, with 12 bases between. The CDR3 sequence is CASSMDLLGYTF. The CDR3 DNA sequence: TGCGCCAGCAGCATGGACCTCTTAGGCTACACCTTC. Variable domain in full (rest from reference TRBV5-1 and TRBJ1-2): KAGVTQTPRYLIKTRGQQVTLSCSPISGHRSVSWYQQTPGQGLQFLFEYFSETQRNKGNFPGRFSGRQFSNSRSEMNVSTLELGDSALYLCASSMDLLGYTFGSGTRLTVV.

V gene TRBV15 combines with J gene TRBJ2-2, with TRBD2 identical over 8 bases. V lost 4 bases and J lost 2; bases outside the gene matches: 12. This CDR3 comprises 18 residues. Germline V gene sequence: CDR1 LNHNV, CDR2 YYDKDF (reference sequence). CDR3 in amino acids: CATSIPRDSGINTGELFF. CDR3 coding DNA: TGTGCCACCAGCATCCCCCGGGATAGCGGGATTAACACCGGGGAGCTGTTTTTT. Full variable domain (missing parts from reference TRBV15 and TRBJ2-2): DAMVIQNPRYQVTQFGKPVTLSCSQTLNHNVMYWYQQKSSQAPKLLFHYYDKDFNNEADTPDNFQSRRPNTSFCFLDIRSPGLGDTAMYLCATSIPRDSGINTGELFFGEGSRLTVL.

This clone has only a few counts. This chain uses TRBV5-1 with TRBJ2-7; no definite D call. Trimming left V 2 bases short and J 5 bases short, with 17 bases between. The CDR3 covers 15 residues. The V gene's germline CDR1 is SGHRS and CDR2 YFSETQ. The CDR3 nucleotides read TGCGCCAGCAGCTTCGGCGCATTAAGTACTAACGAGCAGTACTTC. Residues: CASSFGALSTNEQYF.

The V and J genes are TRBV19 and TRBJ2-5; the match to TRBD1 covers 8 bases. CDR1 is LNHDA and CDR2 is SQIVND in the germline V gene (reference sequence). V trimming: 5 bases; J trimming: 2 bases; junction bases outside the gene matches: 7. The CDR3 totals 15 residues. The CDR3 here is CASSASGTGQETQYF. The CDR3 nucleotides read TGTGCCAGTAGTGCATCCGGGACAGGTCAAGAGACCCAGTACTTC.

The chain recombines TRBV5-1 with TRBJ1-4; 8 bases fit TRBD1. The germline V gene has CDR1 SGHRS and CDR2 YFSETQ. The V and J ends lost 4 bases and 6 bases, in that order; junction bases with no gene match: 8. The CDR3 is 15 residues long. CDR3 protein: CASSLPGGKDEKLFF. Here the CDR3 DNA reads TGCGCCAGCAGCCTCCCAGGGGGCAAAGATGAAAAACTGTTTTTT.

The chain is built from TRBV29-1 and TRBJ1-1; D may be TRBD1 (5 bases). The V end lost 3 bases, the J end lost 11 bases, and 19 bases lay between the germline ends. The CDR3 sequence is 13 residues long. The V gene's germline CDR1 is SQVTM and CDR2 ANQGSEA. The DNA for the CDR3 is TGCAGCGTTGACAGGCCAGGGCAGAAGATGGCTTTCTTT. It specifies CSVDRPGQKMAFF. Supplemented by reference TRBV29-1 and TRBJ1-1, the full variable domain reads SAVISQKPSRDICQRGTSLTIQCQVDSQVTMMFWYRQQPGQSLTLIATANQGSEATYESGFVIDKFPISRPNLTFSTLTVSNMSPEDSSIYLCSVDRPGQKMAFFGQGTRLTVV.

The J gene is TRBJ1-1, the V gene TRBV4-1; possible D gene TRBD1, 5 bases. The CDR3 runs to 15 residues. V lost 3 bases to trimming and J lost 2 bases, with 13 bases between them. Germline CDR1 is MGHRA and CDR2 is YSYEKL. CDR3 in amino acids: CASSHVRTLNTEAFF. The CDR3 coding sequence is TGCGCCAGCAGCCATGTACGGACACTAAACACTGAAGCTTTCTTT.

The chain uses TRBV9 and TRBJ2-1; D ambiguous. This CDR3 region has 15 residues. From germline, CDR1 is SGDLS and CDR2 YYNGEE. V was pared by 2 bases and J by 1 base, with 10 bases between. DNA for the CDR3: TGTGCCAGCAGCGTGCAGGACGCATCCTACAATGAGCAGTTCTTC. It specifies CASSVQDASYNEQFF.

The CDR3 DNA follows: TGTGCCAGCTCACCACGGGTAGGGGGTACAGGGATGAACACTGAAGCTTTCTTT. The encoded protein is CASSPRVGGTGMNTEAFF. This sequence joins TRBV18 and TRBJ1-1, with D possibly TRBD1 on 6 matching bases. The CDR3 is made up of 18 amino acids. V was pared by 1 base and J by 0 bases, with 18 bases between. Germline CDR1 reads KGHSH; CDR2 reads LQKENI.

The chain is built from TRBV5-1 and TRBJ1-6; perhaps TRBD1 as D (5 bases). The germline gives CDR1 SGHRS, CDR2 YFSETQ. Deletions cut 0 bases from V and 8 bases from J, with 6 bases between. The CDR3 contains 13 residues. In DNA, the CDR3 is TGCGCCAGCAGCTTGGAGACAGATTCACCCCTCCACTTT. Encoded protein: CASSLETDSPLHF.

CDR3 DNA: TGTGCCAGCAGCCTACAGGGAACCTACGAGCAGTACTTC. Amino acids: CASSLQGTYEQYF. The chain combines TRBV11-3 with TRBJ2-7, with D possibly matching TRBD1 (6 bases). The CDR3 consists of 13 residues. The V gene's germline CDR1 is SGHNT and CDR2 YENEEA. V gave up 5 bases and J gave up 2 bases, with 10 bases separating them.

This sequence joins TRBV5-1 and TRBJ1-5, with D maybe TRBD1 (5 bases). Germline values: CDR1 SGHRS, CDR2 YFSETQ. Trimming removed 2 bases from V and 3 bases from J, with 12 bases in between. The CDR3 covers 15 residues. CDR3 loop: CASSLAGALNQPQHF. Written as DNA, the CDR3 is TGCGCCAGCAGCTTAGCCGGGGCACTCAATCAGCCCCAGCATTTT.

CDR3 in amino acids: CASRMRGDKYNEQFF. As DNA, the CDR3 is TGTGCCAGTAGGATGCGGGGAGACAAGTACAATGAGCAGTTCTTC. This chain joins TRBV19 and TRBJ2-1, with D perhaps TRBD2 (6 bases). The CDR3 consists of 15 residues. Trimming left V 6 bases short and J 4 bases short, with 16 bases between. Germline values: CDR1 LNHDA, CDR2 SQIVND (reference sequence).

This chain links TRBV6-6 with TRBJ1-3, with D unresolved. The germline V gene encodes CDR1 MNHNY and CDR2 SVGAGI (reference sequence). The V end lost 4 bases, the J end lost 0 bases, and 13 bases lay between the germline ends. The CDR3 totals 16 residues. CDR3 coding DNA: TGTGCCAGCAGTTCGCTCTTGGGCACCTCTGGAAACACCATATATTTT. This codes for CASSSLLGTSGNTIYF.